A selection of T cell receptor beta chains follows, all from one sample in a study of monozygotic twins with inflammatory bowel disease. Reanalyzing the 5' RACE reads, TCRdb keeps one entry per CDR3 protein, without DNA. The sample's table shows about 380,000 distinct CDR3 sequences. The sequenced sample was blood. The receptors derive from a human donor with ulcerative colitis or Crohn's disease, or a healthy co-twin of an affected twin (not recorded which). Both conserved end residues are part of each CDR3.

J gene	V gene	CDR3 protein
TRBJ1-1	TRBV14	CASRKGQNTEAFF
TRBJ1-4	TRBV9	CVSSVRQENEKLFF
TRBJ1-4	TRBV4-2	CASSQDGTAFNEKLFF
TRBJ2-5	TRBV7-2	CASSLEGLTETQYF
TRBJ1-3	TRBV12-3/TRBV12-4	CASSLMDISSGNTIYF
TRBJ2-3	TRBV29-1	CSAYRGLAASTGTQYF
TRBJ2-7	TRBV27	CASSTVGGSYEQYF
TRBJ2-7	TRBV7-2	CASSQSGTRSYEQYF
TRBJ2-7	TRBV28	CASSFWTGVNTGQYF
TRBJ2-1	TRBV13	CASSPESGTSTYNEQFF
TRBJ2-2	TRBV7-2	CASSPTRGRTGELFF
TRBJ2-7	TRBV7-6	CASSFADPYEQYF
TRBJ2-5	TRBV6-5	CASLSGWAMTQYF
TRBJ2-7	TRBV10-3	CAISGLGSGEQYF
TRBJ2-7	TRBV7-9	CASSRMARTGPYEQYF
TRBJ1-1	TRBV5-1	CASSLDGFTEAFF
TRBJ2-2	TRBV15	CATSRDWSGGAGELFF
TRBJ2-2	TRBV2	CASSEPLAGGPGRTGELFF
TRBJ2-3	TRBV20-1	CSARDPGGDISTDTQYF
TRBJ2-1	TRBV9	CASSVEGENNEQFF
TRBJ2-2	TRBV3-1	CASSSLSPGPTGELFF
TRBJ1-6	TRBV19	CASRRFEGSPLHF
TRBJ2-3	TRBV20-1	CSAEGIGTVTDTQYF
TRBJ2-1	TRBV12-5	CASGGTGGYNEQFF
TRBJ1-5	TRBV20-1	CSARYSNQPQHF
TRBJ1-2	TRBV6-5	CASSYDRVGRGYTF
TRBJ2-7	TRBV20-1	CSALGQAGEQYF
TRBJ1-5	TRBV20-1	CSASLQSSNQPQHF
TRBJ2-7	TRBV15	CATSRGSYEQYF
TRBJ2-7	TRBV20-1	CSAGLAGGPYEQYF
TRBJ2-5	TRBV12-3/TRBV12-4	CASTRRAQETQYF
TRBJ2-7	TRBV6-2/TRBV6-3	CASSGDSSYEQYF
TRBJ2-3	TRBV19	CASRNPGGGTDTQYF
TRBJ1-2	TRBV4-3	CASSQVTGPNYGYTF
TRBJ2-7	TRBV12-3/TRBV12-4	CASSLTTARLEYF
TRBJ2-1	TRBV12-3/TRBV12-4	CASTWGAGFVGEQFF
TRBJ2-4	TRBV7-2	CASSLGTGGFAIQYF
TRBJ2-7	TRBV19	CASSAAGPSYERYF
TRBJ1-5	TRBV20-1	CSASTQTGASNQPQHF
TRBJ2-2	TRBV20-1	CSASSTGGSRTGELFF
TRBJ2-5	TRBV21-1	CASSNTSQGAQGETQYF
TRBJ2-5	TRBV7-2	CASSLGLAGGSWETQYF
TRBJ2-5	TRBV20-1	CSARYRGPETQYF
TRBJ2-1	TRBV7-2	CASSTPLAGDEQFF
TRBJ1-6	TRBV5-6	CASSFQTDNSPLHF
TRBJ2-5	TRBV4-3	CASSPLGEEETQYF
TRBJ1-5	TRBV6-5	CASSYSAGVDQPQHF